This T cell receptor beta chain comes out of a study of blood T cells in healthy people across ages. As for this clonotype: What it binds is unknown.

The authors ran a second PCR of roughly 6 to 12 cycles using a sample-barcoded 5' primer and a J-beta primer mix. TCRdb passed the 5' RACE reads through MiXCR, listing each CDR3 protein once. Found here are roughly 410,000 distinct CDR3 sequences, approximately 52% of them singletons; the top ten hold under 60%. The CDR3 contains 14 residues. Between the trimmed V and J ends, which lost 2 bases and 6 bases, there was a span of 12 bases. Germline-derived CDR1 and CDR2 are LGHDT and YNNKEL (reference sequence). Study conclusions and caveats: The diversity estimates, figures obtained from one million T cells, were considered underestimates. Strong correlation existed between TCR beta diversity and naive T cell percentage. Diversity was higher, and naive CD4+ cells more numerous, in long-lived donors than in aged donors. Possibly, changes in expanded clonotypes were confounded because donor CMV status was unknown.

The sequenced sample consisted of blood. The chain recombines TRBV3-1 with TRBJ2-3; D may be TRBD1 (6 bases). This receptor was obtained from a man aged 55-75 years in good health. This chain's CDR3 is CASSQIRDKDTQYF. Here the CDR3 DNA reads TGTGCCAGCAGCCAAATAAGGGACAAGGATACGCAGTATTTT.